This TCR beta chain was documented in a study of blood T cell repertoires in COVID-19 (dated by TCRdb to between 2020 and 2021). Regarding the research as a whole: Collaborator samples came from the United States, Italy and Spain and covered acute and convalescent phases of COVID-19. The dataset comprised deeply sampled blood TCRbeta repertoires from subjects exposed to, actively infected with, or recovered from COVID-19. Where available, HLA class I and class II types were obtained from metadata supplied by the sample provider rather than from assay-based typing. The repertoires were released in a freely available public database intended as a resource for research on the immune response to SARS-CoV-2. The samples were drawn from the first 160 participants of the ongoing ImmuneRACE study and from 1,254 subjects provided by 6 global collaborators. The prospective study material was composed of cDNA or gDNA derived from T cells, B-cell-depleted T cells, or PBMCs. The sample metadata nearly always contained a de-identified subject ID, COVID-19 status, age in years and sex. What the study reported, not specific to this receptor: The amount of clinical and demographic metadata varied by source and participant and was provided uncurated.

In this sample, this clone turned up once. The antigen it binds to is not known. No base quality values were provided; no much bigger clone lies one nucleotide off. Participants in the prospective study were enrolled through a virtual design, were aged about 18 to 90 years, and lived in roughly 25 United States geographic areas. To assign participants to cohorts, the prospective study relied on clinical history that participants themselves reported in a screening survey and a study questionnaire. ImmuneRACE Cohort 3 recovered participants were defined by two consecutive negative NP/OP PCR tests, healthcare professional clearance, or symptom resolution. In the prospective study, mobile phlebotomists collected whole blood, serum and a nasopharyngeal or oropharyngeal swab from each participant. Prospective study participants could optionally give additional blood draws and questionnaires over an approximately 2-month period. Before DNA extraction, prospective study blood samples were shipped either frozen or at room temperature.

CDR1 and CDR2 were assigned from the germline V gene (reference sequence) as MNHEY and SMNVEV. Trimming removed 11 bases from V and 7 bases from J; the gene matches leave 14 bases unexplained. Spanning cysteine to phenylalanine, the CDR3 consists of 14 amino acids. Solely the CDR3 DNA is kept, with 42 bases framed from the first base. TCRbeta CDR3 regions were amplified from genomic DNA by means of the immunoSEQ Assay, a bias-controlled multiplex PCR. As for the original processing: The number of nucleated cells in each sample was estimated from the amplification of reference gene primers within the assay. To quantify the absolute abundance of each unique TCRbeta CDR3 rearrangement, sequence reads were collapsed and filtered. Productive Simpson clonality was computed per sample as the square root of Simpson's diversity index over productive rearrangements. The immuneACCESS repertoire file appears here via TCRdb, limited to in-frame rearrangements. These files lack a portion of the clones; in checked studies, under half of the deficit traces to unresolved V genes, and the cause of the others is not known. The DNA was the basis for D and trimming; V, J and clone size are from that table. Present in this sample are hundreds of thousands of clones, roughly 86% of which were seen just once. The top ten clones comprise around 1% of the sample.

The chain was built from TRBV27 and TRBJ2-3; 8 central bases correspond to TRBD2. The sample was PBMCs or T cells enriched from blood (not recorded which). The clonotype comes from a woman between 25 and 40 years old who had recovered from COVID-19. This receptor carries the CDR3 CASYSGGISNTQYF. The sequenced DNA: TGTGCCTCCTACTCGGGGGGGATCTCGAATACGCAGTATTTT.